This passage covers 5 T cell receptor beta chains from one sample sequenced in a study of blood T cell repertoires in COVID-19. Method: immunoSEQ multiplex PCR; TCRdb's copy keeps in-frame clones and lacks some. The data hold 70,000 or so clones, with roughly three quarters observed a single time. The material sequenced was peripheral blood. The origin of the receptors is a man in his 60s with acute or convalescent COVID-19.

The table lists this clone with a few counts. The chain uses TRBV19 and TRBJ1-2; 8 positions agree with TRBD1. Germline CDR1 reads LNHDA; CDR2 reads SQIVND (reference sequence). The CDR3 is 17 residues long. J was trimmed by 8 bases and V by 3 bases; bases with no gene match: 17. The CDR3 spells CASSIGGTGRRYKGYTF. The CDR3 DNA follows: TGTGCCAGTAGTATCGGGGGGACAGGCCGGCGATATAAGGGCTACACCTTC.

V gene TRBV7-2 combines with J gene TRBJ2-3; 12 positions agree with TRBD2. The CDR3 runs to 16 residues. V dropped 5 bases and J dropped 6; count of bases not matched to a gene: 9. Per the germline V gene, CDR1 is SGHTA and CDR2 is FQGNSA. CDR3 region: CASSPRLAGDLDTQYF. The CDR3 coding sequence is TGTGCCAGCAGCCCCAGACTAGCGGGGGACCTCGATACGCAGTATTTT.

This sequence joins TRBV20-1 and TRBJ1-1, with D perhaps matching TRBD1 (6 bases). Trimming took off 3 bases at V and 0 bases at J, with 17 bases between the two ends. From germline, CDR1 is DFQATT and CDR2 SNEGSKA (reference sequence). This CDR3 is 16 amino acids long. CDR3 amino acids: CSASPPGGAMNTEAFF. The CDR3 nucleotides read TGCAGTGCTAGTCCCCCCGGGGGGGCGATGAACACTGAAGCTTTCTTT.

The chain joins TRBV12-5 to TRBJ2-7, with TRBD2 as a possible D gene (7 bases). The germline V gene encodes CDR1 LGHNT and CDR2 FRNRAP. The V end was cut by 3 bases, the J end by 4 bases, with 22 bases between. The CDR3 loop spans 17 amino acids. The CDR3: CASGFSAWAGAAYEQYF. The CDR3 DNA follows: TGTGCTAGTGGTTTCTCAGCGTGGGCGGGGGCCGCATACGAGCAGTACTTC. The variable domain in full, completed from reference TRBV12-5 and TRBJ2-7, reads DARVTQTPRHKVTEMGQEVTMRCQPILGHNTVFWYRQTMMQGLELLAYFRNRAPLDDSGMPKDRFSAEMPDATLATLKIQPSEPRDSAVYFCASGFSAWAGAAYEQYFGPGTRLTVT.

The CDR3 bases are TGTGCCAGCAGCTTGCCTCAGTCTGGAAACACCATATATTTT. Amino acid sequence: CASSLPQSGNTIYF. J is TRBJ1-3 and V is TRBV5-4; D unresolved. The CDR3 is made up of 14 amino acids. Deletions cut 1 base from V and 1 base from J, with 6 bases between. The germline CDR1 and CDR2 sequences are SGHNT and YYREEE (reference sequence).